What follows are 9 T cell receptor beta chains derived from one specimen sequenced in a study of T cell responses to AZD1222 COVID-19 vaccine. Profiled with immunoSEQ multiplex PCR; TCRdb holds only in-frame clones, not every one. The sample carries approximately 130,000 clones, around 89% recorded once. The sample in question was peripheral blood, obtained 28 days after the second AZD1222 dose. These receptors came from an adult who received the AZD1222 COVID-19 vaccine.

This chain uses TRBV29-1 with TRBJ1-1; the D is unclear. The CDR3 spans 13 residues. Trimming stripped 2 bases from V and 0 bases from J, with 7 bases between. Per germline, CDR1 SQVTM and CDR2 ANQGSEA. As DNA, the CDR3 is TGCAGCGTTGAAACAATGGTGAACACTGAAGCTTTCTTT. This sequence encodes CSVETMVNTEAFF.

The V gene is TRBV19, the J gene TRBJ1-6, with D perhaps TRBD1 (5 bases). V shed 0 bases and J shed 5 bases, with 14 bases lying between them. Germline values: CDR1 LNHDA, CDR2 SQIVND (reference sequence). CDR3 size: 17 residues. CDR3 DNA: TGTGCCAGTAGTATAGAGGCGGGGGACTCACATAATTCACCCCTCCACTTT. It encodes CASSIEAGDSHNSPLHF.

The chain employs TRBV28 and TRBJ1-3; weak D call: TRBD1 (5 bases). The V gene's germline CDR1 is MDHEN and CDR2 SYDVKM. Trimming took off 3 bases at V and 0 bases at J, with 12 bases between the two ends. This CDR3 is 16 amino acids long. The CDR3 sequence is CASSFFREPSGNTIYF. CDR3 nucleotides: TGTGCCAGCAGTTTCTTCAGGGAGCCCTCTGGAAACACCATATATTTT. Filled out from reference TRBV28 and TRBJ1-3, the complete variable domain reads DVKVTQSSRYLVKRTGEKVFLECVQDMDHENMFWYRQDPGLGLRLIYFSYDVKMKEKGDIPEGYSVSREKKERFSLILESASTNQTSMYLCASSFFREPSGNTIYFGEGSWLTVV.

J is TRBJ2-7 and V is TRBV6-5, with TRBD2 matching over 11 bases. The V gene end was trimmed by 6 bases and the J gene end by 3 bases; junction bases not matched to a gene: 4. The germline gives CDR1 MNHEY, CDR2 SVGAGI. CDR3 length: 14 residues. CDR3 in DNA: TGTGCCAGCAGCCCCGGGACTAGCGGCTACGAGCAGTACTTC. Translation gives CASSPGTSGYEQYF.

The chain recombines TRBV27 with TRBJ1-2; D remains unclear. The CDR3 runs 13 residues. Trimming shortened V by 0 bases and J by 4 bases, and 6 bases separated the two germline ends. CDR1 is MNHEY and CDR2 is SMNVEV in the germline V gene (reference sequence). The CDR3 loop is CASSLSYSYGYTF. The CDR3 bases are TGTGCCAGCAGTTTATCGTACAGCTATGGCTACACCTTC.

The chain uses TRBV3-1 (or the pseudogene TRBV3-2) and TRBJ1-5; maybe TRBD1 (5 bases). Germline CDR1 LGHDT, CDR2 YNNKEL (reference sequence). This CDR3 has 13 amino acids. The V end lost 4 bases, the J end lost 5 bases, and 9 bases lay between the germline ends. CDR3 sequence (DNA): TGTGCCAGCAGCCTAATAGGGGATCAGCCCCAGCATTTT. Translation: CASSLIGDQPQHF.

The chain joins TRBV14 to TRBJ1-1, with D possibly being TRBD1 (5 bases). Germline V gene data show CDR1 as SGHDN and CDR2 as FVKESK. The CDR3 runs 13 residues. Trimming removed 4 bases at V and 4 bases at J, with 10 bases between. The CDR3 DNA sequence: TGTGCCAGCAGCCGGCTGGGGGGCACTGAAGCTTTCTTT. Translating it yields CASSRLGGTEAFF.

CDR3 DNA sequence: TGTGCCAGCAGCTTAGCGAGGGTCCAAGAGACCCAGTACTTC. Translation gives CASSLARVQETQYF. The gene calls are TRBV7-2 and TRBJ2-5; D perhaps matches TRBD2 (5 bases). Germline assignment: CDR1 SGHTA and CDR2 FQGNSA. The CDR3 loop spans 14 amino acids. V lost 0 bases and J lost 1, with 6 bases in between.

The rearrangement joins TRBV7-2 to TRBJ2-3; 10 positions agree with TRBD2. Germline trimming cut 1 base from V and 6 bases from J; bases unmatched to any gene: 7. Germline V CDR1 and CDR2: SGHTA, FQGNSA. This CDR3 has 16 residues. CDR3 sequence: CASSLVASGGSDTQYF. For the CDR3, the DNA is TGTGCCAGCAGCTTAGTGGCTAGCGGGGGAAGTGATACGCAGTATTTT.